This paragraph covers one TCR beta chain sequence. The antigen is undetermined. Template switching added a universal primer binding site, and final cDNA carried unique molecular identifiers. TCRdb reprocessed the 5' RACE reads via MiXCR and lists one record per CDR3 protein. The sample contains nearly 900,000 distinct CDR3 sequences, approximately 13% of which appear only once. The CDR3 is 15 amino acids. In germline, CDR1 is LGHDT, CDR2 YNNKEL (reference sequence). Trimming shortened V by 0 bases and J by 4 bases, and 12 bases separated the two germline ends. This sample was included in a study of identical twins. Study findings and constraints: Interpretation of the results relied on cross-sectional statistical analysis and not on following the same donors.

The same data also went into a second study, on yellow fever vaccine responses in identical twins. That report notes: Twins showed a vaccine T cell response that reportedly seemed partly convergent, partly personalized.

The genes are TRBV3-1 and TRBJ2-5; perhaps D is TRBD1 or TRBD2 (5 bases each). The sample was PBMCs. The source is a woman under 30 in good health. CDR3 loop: CASSQDRGFLETQYF. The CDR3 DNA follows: TGTGCCAGCAGCCAAGATCGGGGCTTCCTAGAGACCCAGTACTTC.